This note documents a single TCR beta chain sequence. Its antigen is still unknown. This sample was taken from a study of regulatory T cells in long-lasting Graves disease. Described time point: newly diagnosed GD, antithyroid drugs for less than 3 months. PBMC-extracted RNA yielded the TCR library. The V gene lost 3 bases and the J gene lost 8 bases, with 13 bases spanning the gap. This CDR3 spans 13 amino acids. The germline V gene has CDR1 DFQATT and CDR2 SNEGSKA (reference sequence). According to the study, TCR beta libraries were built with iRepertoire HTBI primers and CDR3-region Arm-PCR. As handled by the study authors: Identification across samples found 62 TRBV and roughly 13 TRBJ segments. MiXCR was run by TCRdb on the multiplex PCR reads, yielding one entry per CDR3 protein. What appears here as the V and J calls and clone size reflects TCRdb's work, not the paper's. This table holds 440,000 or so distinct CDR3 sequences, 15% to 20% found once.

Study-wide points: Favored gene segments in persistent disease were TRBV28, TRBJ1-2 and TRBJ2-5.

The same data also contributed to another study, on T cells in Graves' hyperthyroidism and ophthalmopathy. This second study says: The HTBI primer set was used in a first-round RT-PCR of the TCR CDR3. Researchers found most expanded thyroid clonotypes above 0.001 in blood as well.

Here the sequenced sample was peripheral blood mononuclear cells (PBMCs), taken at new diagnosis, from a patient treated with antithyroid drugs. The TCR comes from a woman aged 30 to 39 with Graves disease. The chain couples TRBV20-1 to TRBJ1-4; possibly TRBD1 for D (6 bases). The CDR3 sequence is CSASLQGREKLFF. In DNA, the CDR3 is TGCAGTGCTAGTCTCCAGGGGCGGGAAAAACTGTTTTTT.